Shown below are 10 T cell receptor beta chains from a single sample sequenced in a study of beta chain features in type 1 diabetes. Every isolated RNA sample was fully reverse transcribed, so sequencing captured expressed TCRB transcripts. Libraries were prepared by immunoSEQ multiplex PCR; TCRdb keeps only in-frame clonotypes and omits some of them. The sample consists of about 160,000 clones, around 8.5% of them appearing once. The sample consisted of central memory CD4+ T cells from blood. The source is a man aged 18 to 29 in good health.

The chain is built from TRBV11-2 and TRBJ1-1; 8 positions agree with TRBD1. Germline values: CDR1 SGHAT, CDR2 FQNNGV. CDR3 length: 16 amino acids. J gave up 6 bases and V 4 bases, and 13 bases lay outside the gene matches. CDR3 DNA: TGTGCCAGCAGCTCACGCCTCAGACAGGGGAAGGCTGAAGCTTTCTTT. This encodes CASSSRLRQGKAEAFF.

This clone was detected only a few times. The V gene is TRBV27, the J gene TRBJ2-7, with 8 nucleotides matching TRBD1. The CDR3 runs 16 residues. V gave up 4 bases and J gave up 3 bases; unmatched junction bases: 11. Germline V gene sequence: CDR1 MNHEY, CDR2 SMNVEV (reference sequence). The CDR3 nucleotides are TGTGCCAGCAGTTCACCGAATGGGGACAGGAGCTACGAGCAGTACTTC. It codes for CASSSPNGDRSYEQYF.

In this sample, this clone turned up a few times. This chain links TRBV2 with TRBJ1-3; 7 bases agree with TRBD1. V shed 4 bases and J 3 bases; nucleotides not matched to a gene: 3. This CDR3 contains 14 residues. Per germline, CDR1 SNHLY and CDR2 FYNNEI. CDR3 amino acids: CASSGTGLGNTIYF. For the CDR3, the DNA is TGTGCCAGCAGTGGGACAGGACTTGGAAACACCATATATTTT.

V gene TRBV6-6 combines with J gene TRBJ2-7; 7 bases map to TRBD1. CDR1 is MNHNY, CDR2 SVGAGI, per germline (reference sequence). There are 15 residues in the CDR3. Trimming at V came to 5 bases and at J to 3 bases, leaving 10 bases not matched to a gene. The chain's CDR3 is CASSRGQERSYEQYF. The CDR3 DNA reads as TGTGCCAGCAGTCGTGGACAGGAACGTAGCTACGAGCAGTACTTC.

This clone was seen repeatedly, ten times or more. The same CDR3 also results from other DNA sequences found in this sample. The chain has TRBV28 and TRBJ2-7; 8 bases align to TRBD2. V gave up 5 bases and J gave up 4 bases; unmatched junction bases: 7. Per the germline V gene, CDR1 is MDHEN and CDR2 is SYDVKM. This CDR3 has 14 residues. The CDR3 bases are TGTGCCAGCAGTCGGGGGGGGACTTTGTACGAGCAGTACTTC. It specifies CASSRGGTLYEQYF. The entire variable domain, with the rest obtained from reference TRBV28 and TRBJ2-7, is as follows: DVKVTQSSRYLVKRTGEKVFLECVQDMDHENMFWYRQDPGLGLRLIYFSYDVKMKEKGDIPEGYSVSREKKERFSLILESASTNQTSMYLCASSRGGTLYEQYFGPGTRLTVT.

This clone was picked up a small number of times. The chain employs TRBV29-1 and TRBJ2-1; TRBD2 aligns across 10 bases. This CDR3 has 15 amino acids. The germline V gene has CDR1 SQVTM and CDR2 ANQGSEA. With 7 bases clipped from V and 4 bases from J, the junction kept 10 bases outside the gene matches. The CDR3 region has the DNA TGCAGCGCAAAGCCGGGACTAGCGACATACAATGAGCAGTTCTTC. It codes for CSAKPGLATYNEQFF.

The V and J genes are TRBV9 and TRBJ2-3, with 12 nucleotides matching TRBD1. V lost 0 bases and J lost 1; bases outside the gene matches: 0. The CDR3 is made up of 16 amino acids. Germline assignment: CDR1 SGDLS and CDR2 YYNGEE. CDR3 nucleotides: TGTGCCAGCAGCGTAGGGGACAGGGGGCGCACAGATACGCAGTATTTT. Protein sequence: CASSVGDRGRTDTQYF.

This clone was found a few times. J is TRBJ1-1 and V is TRBV28; TRBD1 matches at 9 bases. Germline V gives CDR1 MDHEN, CDR2 SYDVKM. Trimming at V came to 6 bases and at J to 4 bases, leaving 6 bases not matched to a gene. The CDR3 totals 14 residues. The CDR3 loop is CASSSGQGSTEAFF. CDR3 nucleotides: TGTGCCAGCAGCTCCGGACAGGGGTCCACTGAAGCTTTCTTT.

The CDR3: CASSQPEQGNNYGYTF. Here the CDR3 DNA reads TGTGCCAGCAGCCAACCCGAGCAGGGAAACAACTATGGCTACACCTTC. The rearrangement links TRBV7-2 to TRBJ1-2, with D possibly matching TRBD1 (5 bases). The CDR3 runs 16 residues. V lost 5 bases and J 2 bases, leaving 18 bases between the germline ends. CDR1 is SGHTA, CDR2 FQGNSA, per germline. Full variable domain (outside the CDR3, taken from reference TRBV7-2 and TRBJ1-2): GAGVSQSPSNKVTEKGKDVELRCDPISGHTALYWYRQSLGQGLEFLIYFQGNSAPDKSGLPSDRFSAERTGGSVSTLTIQRTQQEDSAVYLCASSQPEQGNNYGYTFGSGTRLTVV.

The chain combines TRBV6-1 with TRBJ1-1, with 9 bases that match TRBD1. V lost 6 bases, J lost 3 bases, and 5 bases stayed unmatched. The CDR3 is 14 residues long. Germline V gene data show CDR1 as MNHNS and CDR2 as SASEGT. CDR3 nucleotide sequence: TGTGCCAGCAGGAGGACAGGGGAGGACACTGAAGCTTTCTTT. This translates into CASRRTGEDTEAFF.